This entry describes one TCR beta chain. No antigen is known for it. The sample originates from a study of cytomegalovirus exposure and HLA in healthy donors. Notes on the study in general: Using the classifier, cytomegalovirus status was reportedly diagnosed with high specificity and sensitivity.

V shed 10 bases and J shed 2 bases, with 18 bases lying between them. The germline gives CDR1 MNHNY, CDR2 SVGAGI (reference sequence). This CDR3 has 15 residues. Each donor was healthy, and each was a bone marrow donor. The study ran its PCR with 60 Vbeta and 13 Jbeta primers. The data were produced by immunoSEQ multiplex PCR, yet TCRdb's version contains in-frame clones alone and is incomplete. Of roughly 170,000 clones listed, about 80% are singletons. The clonotype comes from a young man in good health and CMV-seropositive. This chain connects TRBV6-6 to TRBJ1-5; D possibly corresponds to TRBD1 (6 bases). Sequencing was done on a sample of PBMCs. The CDR3 loop reads CATGGRGVRNQPQHF. The DNA of the CDR3 is TGTGCCACGGGCGGCAGGGGCGTTCGCAATCAGCCCCAGCATTTT.